The table lists the clone carrying this TCR beta chain with many counts. Its antigen is not known. The data were obtained in a study of early T cells in non-severe SARS-CoV-2 infection. CDR3 length: 12 residues. V was pared by 4 bases and J by 4 bases, with 8 bases between. CDR1 and CDR2 (germline): SQVTM, ANQGSEA. General study results and limits: The VDJdb matching leaned toward anti-spike CD8 responses and overlooked private and CD4 specificities.

Attachment of unique molecular identifiers was made to individual cDNA molecules. One entry per CDR3 protein results from TCRdb running MiXCR on the 5' RACE reads. This sample has more than 70,000 distinct CDR3 sequences, with over 9% found just once. J is TRBJ2-1 and V is TRBV29-1, with D possibly TRBD2 on 5 matching bases. Source material: whole blood. This clonotype was obtained from an adult who was a healthcare worker with PCR-confirmed SARS-CoV-2 infection or an uninfected control (not recorded which). The CDR3 reads CSVGGLYNEQFF. The CDR3 nucleotides read TGCAGCGTTGGTGGACTGTACAATGAGCAGTTCTTC.